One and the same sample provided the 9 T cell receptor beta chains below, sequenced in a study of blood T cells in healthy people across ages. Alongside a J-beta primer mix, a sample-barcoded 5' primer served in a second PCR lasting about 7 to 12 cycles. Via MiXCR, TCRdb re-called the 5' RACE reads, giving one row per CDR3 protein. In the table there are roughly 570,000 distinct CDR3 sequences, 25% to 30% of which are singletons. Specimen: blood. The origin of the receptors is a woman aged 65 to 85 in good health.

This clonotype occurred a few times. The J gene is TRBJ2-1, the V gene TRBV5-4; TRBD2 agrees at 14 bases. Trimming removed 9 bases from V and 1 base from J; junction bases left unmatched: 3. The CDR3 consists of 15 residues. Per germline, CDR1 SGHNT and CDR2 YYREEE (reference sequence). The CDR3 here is CAIWTSGGSYNEQFF. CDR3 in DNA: TGTGCCATATGGACTAGCGGGGGGTCCTACAATGAGCAGTTCTTC.

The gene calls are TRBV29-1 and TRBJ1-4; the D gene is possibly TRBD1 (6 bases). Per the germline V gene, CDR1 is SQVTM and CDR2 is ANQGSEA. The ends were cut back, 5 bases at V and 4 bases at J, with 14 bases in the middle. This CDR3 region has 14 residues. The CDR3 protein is CSVTSDRFNEKLFF. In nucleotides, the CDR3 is TGCAGCGTTACCTCGGACAGATTTAATGAAAAACTGTTTTTT.

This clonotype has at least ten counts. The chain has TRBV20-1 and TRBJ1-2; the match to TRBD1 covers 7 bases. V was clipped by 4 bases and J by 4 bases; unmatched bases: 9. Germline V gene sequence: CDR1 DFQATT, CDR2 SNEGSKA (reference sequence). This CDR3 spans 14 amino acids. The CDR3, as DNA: TGCAGTGCTACCAAGGAGGGACAGATCTATGGCTACACCTTC. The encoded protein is CSATKEGQIYGYTF.

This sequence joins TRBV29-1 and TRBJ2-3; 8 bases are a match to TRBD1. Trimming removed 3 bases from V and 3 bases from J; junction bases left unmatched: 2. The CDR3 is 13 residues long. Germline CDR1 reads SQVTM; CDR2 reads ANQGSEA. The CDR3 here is CSVDRQGTDTQYF. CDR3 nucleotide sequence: TGCAGCGTTGATCGACAGGGGACAGATACGCAGTATTTT.

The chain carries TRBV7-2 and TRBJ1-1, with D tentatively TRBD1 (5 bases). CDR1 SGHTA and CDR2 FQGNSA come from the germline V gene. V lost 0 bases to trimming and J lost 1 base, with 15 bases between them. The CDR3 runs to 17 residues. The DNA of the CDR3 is TGTGCCAGCAGCTTAGCGCCAGGGCCATCTAAGAACACTGAAGCTTTCTTT. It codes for CASSLAPGPSKNTEAFF. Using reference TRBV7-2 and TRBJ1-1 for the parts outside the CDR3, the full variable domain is GAGVSQSPSNKVTEKGKDVELRCDPISGHTALYWYRQSLGQGLEFLIYFQGNSAPDKSGLPSDRFSAERTGGSVSTLTIQRTQQEDSAVYLCASSLAPGPSKNTEAFFGQGTRLTVV.

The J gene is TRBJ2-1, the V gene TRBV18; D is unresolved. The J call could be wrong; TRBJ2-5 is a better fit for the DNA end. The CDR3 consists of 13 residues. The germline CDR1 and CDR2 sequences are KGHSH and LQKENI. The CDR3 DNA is TGTGCCAGCTCACCACCGGCCGGTGGGACCCAGTACTTC. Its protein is CASSPPAGGTQYF.

The CDR3 nucleotides read TGCAGCGTTGAAGGACGGGGATCGAACACTGAAGCTTTCTTT. As protein: CSVEGRGSNTEAFF. The chain is built from TRBV29-1 and TRBJ1-1; D ambiguous. Trimming shortened V by 1 base and J by 1 base, and 10 bases separated the two germline ends. Germline CDR1 reads SQVTM; CDR2 reads ANQGSEA. The CDR3 contains 14 residues. Complete variable domain (other parts from reference TRBV29-1 and TRBJ1-1): SAVISQKPSRDICQRGTSLTIQCQVDSQVTMMFWYRQQPGQSLTLIATANQGSEATYESGFVIDKFPISRPNLTFSTLTVSNMSPEDSSIYLCSVEGRGSNTEAFFGQGTRLTVV.

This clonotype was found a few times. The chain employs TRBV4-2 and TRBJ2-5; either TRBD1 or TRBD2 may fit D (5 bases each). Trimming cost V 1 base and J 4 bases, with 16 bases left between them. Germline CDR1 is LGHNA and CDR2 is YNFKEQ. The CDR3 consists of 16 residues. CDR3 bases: TGTGCCAGCAGCCAAGCCCCCGTCGTGGGACCAGAGACCCAGTACTTC. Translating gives CASSQAPVVGPETQYF.

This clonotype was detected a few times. CDR3 DNA sequence: TGTGCCAGCAGCGGCCCCGGGACAGGAGGCACCGGGGAGCTGTTTTTT. Translated, it gives CASSGPGTGGTGELFF. The V call is TRBV7-9, the J call TRBJ2-2; TRBD1 matches at 8 bases. The CDR3 runs to 16 residues. V trimming: 5 bases; J trimming: 4 bases; junction bases outside the gene matches: 9. Germline CDR1 reads SEHNR; CDR2 reads FQNEAQ (reference sequence).